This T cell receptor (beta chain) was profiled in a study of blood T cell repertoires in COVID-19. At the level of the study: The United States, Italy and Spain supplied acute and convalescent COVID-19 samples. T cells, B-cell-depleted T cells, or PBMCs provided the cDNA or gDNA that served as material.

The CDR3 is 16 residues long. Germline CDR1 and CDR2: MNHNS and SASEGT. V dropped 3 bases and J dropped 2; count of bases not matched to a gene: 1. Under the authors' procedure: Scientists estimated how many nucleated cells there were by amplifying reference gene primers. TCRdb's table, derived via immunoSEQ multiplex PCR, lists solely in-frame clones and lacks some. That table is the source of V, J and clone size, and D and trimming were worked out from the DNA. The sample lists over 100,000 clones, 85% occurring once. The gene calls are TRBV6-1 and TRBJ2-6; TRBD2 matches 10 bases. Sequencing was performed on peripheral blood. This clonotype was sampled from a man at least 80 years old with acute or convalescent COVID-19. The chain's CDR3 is CASSELAGAGANVLTF. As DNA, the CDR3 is TGTGCCAGCAGTGAGCTAGCGGGGGCTGGGGCCAACGTCCTGACTTTC.